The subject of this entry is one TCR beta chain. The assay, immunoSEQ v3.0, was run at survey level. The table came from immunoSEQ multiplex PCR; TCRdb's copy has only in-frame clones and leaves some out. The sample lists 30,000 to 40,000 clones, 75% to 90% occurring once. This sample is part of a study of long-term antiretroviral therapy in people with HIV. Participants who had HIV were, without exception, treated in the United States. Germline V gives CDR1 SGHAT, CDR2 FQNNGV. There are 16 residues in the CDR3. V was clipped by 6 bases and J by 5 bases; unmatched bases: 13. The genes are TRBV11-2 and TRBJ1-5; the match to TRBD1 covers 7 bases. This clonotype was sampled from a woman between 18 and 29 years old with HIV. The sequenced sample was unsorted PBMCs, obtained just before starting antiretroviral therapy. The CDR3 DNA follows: TGTGCCAGCAGTCCAGGCCAGGACAGGTTTTATCAGCCCCAGCATTTT. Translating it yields CASSPGQDRFYQPQHF.